This TCR beta chain was recorded in a study of OX40 agonist ivuxolimab in advanced cancers. Study-wide background: Patients took ivuxolimab, an agonistic anti-OX40 (CD134) antibody. Study-wide points: What antigens the expanded peripheral T cells recognized was never established. Among patients with partial responses at 0.1-3.0 mg/kg, clonal expansion was among the lowest.

In the case of this clone: Antigen unknown.

Individuals having autoimmune disease history or systemic immunosuppression were not enrolled. Per germline, CDR1 SSHAT and CDR2 FNYEAQ (reference sequence). The CDR3 totals 14 residues. The germline V and J ends were trimmed by 5 bases and 0 bases, with 10 bases remaining between them. Sequenced by immunoSEQ multiplex PCR; TCRdb stores in-frame clones only, minus some. The table lists over 55,000 clones, approximately 90% of them singletons. The source material was CD4+ or CD8+ T cells sorted from blood, sampled in a trial of the OX40 agonist ivuxolimab. V and J are TRBV7-7 and TRBJ2-5; D may be TRBD2 (5 bases). This sequence was found in an adult with an advanced solid tumor such as melanoma, head and neck, liver or kidney cancer. The chain's CDR3 is CASSRTEYQETQYF. The CDR3 bases are TGTGCCAGCAGCCGGACTGAGTACCAAGAGACCCAGTACTTC.